This T cell receptor beta chain was identified during a study of CD8 T cells in ankylosing spondylitis. The study's findings and limits: It was reported that disease-linked clones were significantly enriched in matched ankylosing spondylitis synovial fluid. Earlier studies detected some motif variants in reactive arthritis synovial fluid and blood. Disease-associated clonotypes exhibited CD8+ identity and were relatively infrequent in peripheral blood. About 8 highly homologous variants made up a TCR beta motif, and this motif appeared characteristic of ankylosing spondylitis blood.

Library preparation for TCR beta used quantitative 5'-RACE with molecular barcodes. TCRdb called the 5' RACE reads again in MiXCR, with one record for every CDR3 protein. Seen here are 750,000 to 850,000 distinct CDR3 sequences, roughly 10% observed once, and the top ten hold roughly 0.51%. This clonotype occurred a few times. What it binds is unknown. Per the germline V gene, CDR1 is GTSNPN and CDR2 is SVGIG (reference sequence). The CDR3 is 14 residues long. V was pared by 1 base and J by 7 bases, with 16 bases between. This receptor was identified in a male donor with ankylosing spondylitis. The specimen was blood, either unsorted or a sorted T cell fraction (not recorded which). The chain is built from TRBV30 and TRBJ1-1; possible D gene TRBD1, 5 bases. The CDR3 coding sequence is TGTGCCTGGAGTGGACAGCCGGATTCCGGTGAAGCTTTCTTT. This translates into CAWSGQPDSGEAFF.